This T cell receptor (beta chain) is from a study of response to subunit inactivated influenza vaccine. A single record per CDR3 protein comes from TCRdb applying MiXCR to the RT-PCR reads. This sample has 650,000 or so distinct CDR3 sequences, with 12% to 15% found just once. CDR3 size: 13 residues. CDR1 and CDR2 from the germline V gene are MNHNS and SASEGT. The germline V and J ends were trimmed by 5 bases and 0 bases, with 6 bases remaining between them. The clonotype comes from a man aged 50 to 60 who received an inactivated influenza vaccine. The sample was PBMCs from blood, taken around two weeks before vaccination. The gene calls are TRBV6-1 and TRBJ2-3; D is ambiguous. The CDR3 DNA reads as TGTGCCAGCAGTAAGCCCAGCACAGATACGCAGTATTTT. Protein product: CASSKPSTDTQYF.